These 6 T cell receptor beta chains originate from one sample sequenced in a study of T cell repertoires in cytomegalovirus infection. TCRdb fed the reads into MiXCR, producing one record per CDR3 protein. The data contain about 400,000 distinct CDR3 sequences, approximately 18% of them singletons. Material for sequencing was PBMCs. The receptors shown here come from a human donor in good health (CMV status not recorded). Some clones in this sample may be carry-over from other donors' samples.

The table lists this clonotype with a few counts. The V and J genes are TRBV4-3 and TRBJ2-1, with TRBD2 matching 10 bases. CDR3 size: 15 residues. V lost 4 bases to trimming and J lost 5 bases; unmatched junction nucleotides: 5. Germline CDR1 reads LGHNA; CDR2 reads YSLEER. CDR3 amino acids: CASSPSTSGNNEQFF. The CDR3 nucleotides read TGCGCCAGCAGCCCCAGTACTAGCGGGAACAATGAGCAGTTCTTC.

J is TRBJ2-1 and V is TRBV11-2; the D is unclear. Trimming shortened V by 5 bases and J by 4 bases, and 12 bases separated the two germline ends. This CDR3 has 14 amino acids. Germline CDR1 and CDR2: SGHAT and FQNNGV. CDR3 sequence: CASSPRVRYNEQFF. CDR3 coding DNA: TGTGCCAGCAGCCCCAGAGTTCGGTACAATGAGCAGTTCTTC.

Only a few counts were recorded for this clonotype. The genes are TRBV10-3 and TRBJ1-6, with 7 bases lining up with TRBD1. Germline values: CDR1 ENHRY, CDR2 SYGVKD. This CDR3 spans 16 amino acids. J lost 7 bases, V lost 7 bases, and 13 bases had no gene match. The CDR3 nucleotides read TGTGCCATCACCGATGGGAGGGGGCCGATGAATTCACCCCTCCACTTT. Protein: CAITDGRGPMNSPLHF.

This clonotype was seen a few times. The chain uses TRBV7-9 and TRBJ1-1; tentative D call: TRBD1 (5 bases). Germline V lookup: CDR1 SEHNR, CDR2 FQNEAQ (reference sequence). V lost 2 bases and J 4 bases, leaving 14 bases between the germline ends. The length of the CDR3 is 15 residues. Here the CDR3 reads CASSLRGHRSTEAFF. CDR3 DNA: TGTGCCAGCAGCTTAAGGGGCCATCGGAGCACTGAAGCTTTCTTT.

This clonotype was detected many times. The CDR3 bases are TGTGCCAGCAGCTTAGCCCTCGAGGAAAAACTGTTTTTT. It specifies CASSLALEEKLFF. This sequence joins TRBV7-8 and TRBJ1-4; D not certain. Trimming removed 0 bases at V and 8 bases at J, with 7 bases between. The CDR3 spans 13 residues. Germline V gene sequence: CDR1 SGHVS, CDR2 FQNEAQ.

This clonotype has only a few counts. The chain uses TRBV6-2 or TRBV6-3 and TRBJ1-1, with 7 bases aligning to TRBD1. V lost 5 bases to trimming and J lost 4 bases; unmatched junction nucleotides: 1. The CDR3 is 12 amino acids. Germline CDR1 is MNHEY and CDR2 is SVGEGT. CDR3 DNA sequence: TGTGCCAGCAGTACAGGGGCCACTGAAGCTTTCTTT. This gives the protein CASSTGATEAFF.